The 16 T cell receptor beta chains below all came from one sample that was sequenced in a study of T cell repertoires in cytomegalovirus infection. TCRdb re-called the reads with MiXCR, one entry per CDR3 protein. The table includes fewer than 550,000 distinct CDR3 sequences, 15% to 20% detected once. Sequenced sample: CD8+ T cells from PBMCs. Receptor source: a human donor in good health (CMV status not recorded). Some clones in this sample may be carry-over from other donors' samples.

This clonotype was counted many times. V usage is TRBV27 and J usage is TRBJ1-2; TRBD1 matches 7 bases. The CDR3 has 14 amino acids. J was trimmed by 4 bases and V by 0 bases; bases with no gene match: 2. CDR1 is MNHEY, CDR2 SMNVEV, per germline (reference sequence). The CDR3 region is CASSLSTGAYGYTF. The CDR3 nucleotides read TGTGCCAGCAGTTTATCCACAGGGGCCTATGGCTACACCTTC.

The rearrangement uses TRBV5-4 and TRBJ2-3; D is perhaps TRBD1 or TRBD2 (5 bases each). CDR3 length equals 15 residues. V was shortened by 6 bases and J by 1 base, with 15 bases between the two germline ends. Germline CDR1 is SGHNT and CDR2 is YYREEE (reference sequence). CDR3 region: CASNLEGPGTDTQYF. CDR3 DNA sequence: TGTGCCAGCAACCTCGAGGGGCCGGGCACAGATACGCAGTATTTT.

This rearrangement joins TRBV24-1 to TRBJ2-5; D possibly corresponds to TRBD2 (6 bases). The ends were cut back, 8 bases at V and 5 bases at J, with 14 bases in the middle. Germline loops: CDR1 KGHDR, CDR2 SFDVKD. The CDR3 runs 13 residues. This chain's CDR3 is CATIHGGRETQYF. In DNA, the CDR3 is TGTGCCACCATCCACGGGGGAAGGGAGACCCAGTACTTC.

This clonotype was seen repeatedly, ten times or more. The chain couples TRBV7-9 to TRBJ1-1, with D hard to call. This CDR3 comprises 11 residues. Germline loops: CDR1 SEHNR, CDR2 FQNEAQ (reference sequence). V shed 1 base and J shed 8 bases, with 5 bases lying between them. The CDR3 sequence: CASSLEKEAFF. CDR3 sequence (DNA): TGTGCCAGCAGCTTAGAGAAGGAAGCTTTCTTT.

This clonotype was recorded at least ten times. The V and J genes are TRBV4-1 and TRBJ1-3, with D unresolved. CDR3 length: 15 amino acids. Trimming took off 0 bases at V and 3 bases at J, with 9 bases between the two ends. CDR1 is MGHRA, CDR2 YSYEKL, per germline. The CDR3 sequence is CASSQDGFGGNTIYF. The DNA for the CDR3 is TGCGCCAGCAGCCAAGACGGGTTTGGTGGAAACACCATATATTTT.

This clonotype was observed many times. J is TRBJ2-1 and V is TRBV7-6; TRBD1 or TRBD2 may be the D gene (5 bases each). The germline gives CDR1 SGHVS, CDR2 FNYEAQ. V was cut by 4 bases and J by 10 bases, with 14 bases left in between. This CDR3 has 13 residues. CDR3 region: CASSSEVGDEQFF. Here the CDR3 DNA reads TGTGCCAGCAGCTCTGAGGTGGGGGACGAGCAGTTCTTC.

A remark on this clonotype: This clone may be a read error of a much larger clone one base away. The conserved phenylalanine or tryptophan is not found at the CDR3 terminus, so this likely reflects a read error. The J gene is TRBJ2-1, the V gene TRBV28, with TRBD2 as a possible D gene (5 bases). In germline, CDR1 is MDHEN, CDR2 SYDVKM. The V gene lost 4 bases and the J gene lost 4 bases, with 11 bases spanning the gap. This CDR3 is 14 amino acids long. In DNA, the CDR3 is TGTGCCAGCAGTTCGGGGAAAAATTACAATGAGCAGTTCCTC. Amino acids: CASSSGKNYNEQFL.

This clonotype was seen a handful of times. This chain links TRBV11-2 with TRBJ2-7; D not resolved. The CDR3 contains 12 residues. The V gene lost 3 bases and the J gene lost 7 bases, with 10 bases spanning the gap. Germline CDR1 reads SGHAT; CDR2 reads FQNNGV. The CDR3 region has the DNA TGTGCCAGCAGCTTGGACCTTCCGGAGCAGTACTTC. The encoded protein is CASSLDLPEQYF.

This clonotype was counted between two and nine times. The chain combines TRBV12-5 with TRBJ2-7; D ambiguous. The CDR3 loop spans 15 amino acids. The germline V gene encodes CDR1 LGHNT and CDR2 FRNRAP. The germline V and J ends were trimmed by 4 bases and 2 bases, with 15 bases remaining between them. In nucleotides, the CDR3 is TGTGCTAGTGGTTCCTACTCGGACGGAACCTACGAGCAGTACTTC. Protein sequence: CASGSYSDGTYEQYF.

There are many counts of this clonotype. V gene TRBV7-9 combines with J gene TRBJ2-1; no definite D call. V lost 1 base and J lost 2, with 3 bases in between. The CDR3 consists of 13 residues. CDR1 SEHNR and CDR2 FQNEAQ come from the germline V gene (reference sequence). The CDR3 region is CASSLVPYNEQFF. CDR3 DNA sequence: TGTGCCAGCAGCTTAGTCCCCTACAATGAGCAGTTCTTC.

This clonotype was seen only a few times. The genes are TRBV12-5 and TRBJ2-7; 9 bases line up with TRBD1. The CDR3 length is 15 residues. Trimming at V came to 3 bases and at J to 4 bases, leaving 7 bases not matched to a gene. Per germline, CDR1 LGHNT and CDR2 FRNRAP. CDR3 residues: CASGFQGTGQYEQYF. CDR3 in DNA: TGTGCTAGTGGTTTCCAAGGGACAGGGCAATACGAGCAGTACTTC.

The sample holds a few counts of this clonotype. The DNA for the CDR3 is TGCGCCAGCAGTGGCCGGGACAGTGCACTCAATGAGCAGTTCTTC. This gives the protein CASSGRDSALNEQFF. V gene TRBV10-2 combines with J gene TRBJ2-1; 7 bases line up with TRBD1. J was trimmed by 6 bases and V by 4 bases; bases with no gene match: 9. This CDR3 has 15 amino acids. In germline, CDR1 is WSHSY, CDR2 SAAADI.

In its sample, this clonotype was seen many times. The chain joins TRBV7-9 to TRBJ1-5; D is possibly TRBD1 (5 bases). The CDR3 runs 14 residues. Germline V gene data show CDR1 as SEHNR and CDR2 as FQNEAQ (reference sequence). The V end was cut by 5 bases, the J end by 5 bases, with 13 bases between. The CDR3 reads CASSQGGADQPQHF. DNA of the CDR3: TGTGCCAGCAGCCAAGGAGGGGCTGATCAGCCCCAGCATTTT.

The chain links TRBV4-1 to TRBJ1-1, with TRBD1 matching over 9 bases. Unmatched junction bases numbered 3, after V lost 3 bases and J lost 4 bases. Germline V gene sequence: CDR1 MGHRA, CDR2 YSYEKL. This CDR3 comprises 14 residues. DNA of the CDR3: TGCGCCAGCAGCCACCGACAGGGGGGCACTGAAGCTTTCTTT. This translates into CASSHRQGGTEAFF.

The chain has TRBV19 and TRBJ1-2; the D is unclear. Germline lookup yields CDR1 LNHDA and CDR2 SQIVND (reference sequence). CDR3 length equals 14 residues. V lost 0 bases, J lost 5 bases, and 10 bases lay in between. This CDR3 is CASSIEGRPYGYTF. CDR3 nucleotide sequence: TGTGCCAGTAGTATAGAGGGCAGGCCATATGGCTACACCTTC.

This clonotype showed up just a few times. The chain carries TRBV13 and TRBJ1-3, with unresolved D. The length of the CDR3 is 14 residues. Germline CDR1 reads PRHDT; CDR2 reads FYEKMQ (reference sequence). V was clipped by 3 bases and J by 0 bases, with 6 bases between them. CDR3 sequence reads: CASSFGYSGNTIYF. CDR3 coding DNA: TGTGCCAGCAGCTTCGGCTACTCTGGAAACACCATATATTTT.